The clone carrying this T cell receptor (beta chain) was seen only a few times. Germline values: CDR1 DFQATT, CDR2 SNEGSKA (reference sequence). This CDR3 is 13 amino acids long. Trimming removed 3 bases from V and 1 base from J, with 10 bases in between. This sample was included in a study of identical twins. TCRdb used MiXCR to reprocess the 5' RACE reads, holding one entry per CDR3 protein. The sample has some 1,700,000 distinct CDR3 sequences; around 33% are singletons. The gene calls are TRBV20-1 and TRBJ2-7; D is unclear. This receptor was identified in a newborn girl in good health. Sequencing used cord blood. The CDR3 protein is CSARPYASYEQYF. In nucleotides, the CDR3 is TGCAGTGCTAGGCCCTACGCATCCTACGAGCAGTACTTC.